A single sample gave rise to the 28 T cell receptor beta chains below, sequenced in a study of blood T cell repertoires in COVID-19. Sequenced by immunoSEQ multiplex PCR; TCRdb stores in-frame clones only, minus some. This table holds roughly 110,000 clones, about 84% found once. The sequenced material came from peripheral blood. These receptors were obtained from a woman in her sixties or seventies with acute or convalescent COVID-19.

The chain is built from TRBV6-1 and TRBJ1-2, with a weak D call TRBD1 (5 bases). The CDR3 contains 15 residues. Trimming cost V 3 bases and J 8 bases, with 19 bases left between them. CDR1 MNHNS and CDR2 SASEGT come from the germline V gene. The CDR3 DNA is TGTGCCAGCAGTGAGGCCGGGACTGCCGCGGGAGGCTACACCTTC. Encoded protein: CASSEAGTAAGGYTF.

CDR3 DNA sequence: TGTGCCAGCAGCTCCGCGAAGGGGGAGACCCAGTACTTC. Translation gives CASSSAKGETQYF. V and J are TRBV7-2 and TRBJ2-5, with a weak D call TRBD1 (5 bases). Between the trimmed V and J ends, which lost 4 bases and 5 bases, there was a span of 11 bases. The CDR3 sequence is 13 residues long. Per germline, CDR1 SGHTA and CDR2 FQGNSA.

J is TRBJ2-2 and V is TRBV10-3; TRBD2 aligns across 8 bases. CDR1 is ENHRY, CDR2 SYGVKD, per germline. V was pared by 7 bases and J by 5 bases, with 9 bases of the junction left unmatched. CDR3 length: 15 residues. CDR3 loop: CAITSGSEKTGELFF. The CDR3, as DNA: TGTGCCATCACCAGCGGGAGTGAGAAGACCGGGGAGCTGTTTTTT.

The chain uses TRBV5-6 and TRBJ2-5; tentative D call: TRBD1 (5 bases). This CDR3 spans 15 amino acids. The germline CDR1 and CDR2 sequences are SGHDT and YYEEEE. The V end lost 4 bases, the J end lost 5 bases, and 18 bases lay between the germline ends. As DNA, the CDR3 is TGTGCCAGCAGCAGCCGTTGGGGCTATTCTGAGACCCAGTACTTC. Its protein product is CASSSRWGYSETQYF.

The J gene is TRBJ2-5, the V gene TRBV7-6; perhaps TRBD2 as D (6 bases). CDR1 is SGHVS, CDR2 FNYEAQ, per germline. The CDR3 runs to 14 residues. Trimming removed 6 bases from V and 7 bases from J, with 18 bases in between. Here the CDR3 DNA reads TGTGCCAGCAGTTCGACTAGTGGGGCAGGGACCCAGTACTTC. Encoded protein: CASSSTSGAGTQYF. Filled out from reference TRBV7-6 and TRBJ2-5, the complete variable domain reads GAGVSQSPRYKVTKRGQDVALRCDPISGHVSLYWYRQALGQGPEFLTYFNYEAQQDKSGLPNDRFSAERPEGSISTLTIQRTEQRDSAMYRCASSSTSGAGTQYFGPGTRLLVL.

J is TRBJ1-2 and V is TRBV19; maybe TRBD1 (5 bases). The CDR3 extends over 14 amino acids. Germline CDR1 is LNHDA and CDR2 is SQIVND (reference sequence). Trimming took off 6 bases at V and 7 bases at J, with 18 bases between the two ends. The CDR3 is CASRGGTALFGYTF. The CDR3 DNA follows: TGTGCCAGTAGGGGCGGGACGGCCCTATTTGGCTACACCTTC. Looking up the rest from reference TRBV19 and TRBJ1-2 gives the full variable domain: DGGITQSPKYLFRKEGQNVTLSCEQNLNHDAMYWYRQDPGQGLRLIYYSQIVNDFQKGDIAEGYSVSREKKESFPLTVTSAQKNPTAFYLCASRGGTALFGYTFGSGTRLTVV.

The chain couples TRBV2 to TRBJ2-7; 7 bases are a match to TRBD1. Germline CDR1 SNHLY, CDR2 FYNNEI. J was trimmed by 2 bases and V by 3 bases; bases with no gene match: 4. The CDR3 extends over 14 amino acids. Here the CDR3 DNA reads TGTGCCAGCAGTGATGTAGGGACAGCCTACGAGCAGTACTTC. This sequence encodes CASSDVGTAYEQYF.

V is TRBV5-1 and J is TRBJ2-3; TRBD1 matches 9 bases. J gave up 2 bases and V 3 bases, and 4 bases lay outside the gene matches. CDR1 is SGHRS and CDR2 is YFSETQ in the germline V gene. CDR3 length: 15 residues. The CDR3 loop is CASSSGTGNTDTQYF. The CDR3 nucleotides read TGCGCCAGCAGCTCCGGGACAGGGAACACAGATACGCAGTATTTT.

The V call is TRBV29-1, the J call TRBJ2-2, with a possible D match to TRBD2 (6 bases). V was trimmed by 0 bases and J by 9 bases, leaving 11 bases between them. The CDR3 runs to 13 residues. Per germline, CDR1 SQVTM and CDR2 ANQGSEA. CDR3 region: CSVEDRGGRELFF. CDR3 DNA sequence: TGCAGCGTTGAAGATAGGGGCGGGAGGGAGCTGTTTTTT.

The CDR3 loop is CAWSEEAGYGEQFF. The CDR3 coding sequence is TGTGCCTGGAGTGAGGAAGCGGGATACGGTGAGCAGTTCTTC. V gene TRBV30 combines with J gene TRBJ2-1; 7 positions agree with TRBD2. CDR3 length: 14 amino acids. Germline loops: CDR1 GTSNPN, CDR2 SVGIG (reference sequence). The trim removed 1 base at V and 9 bases at J, leaving 9 bases unmatched.

The chain links TRBV11-3 to TRBJ2-5; the match to TRBD2 covers 16 bases. V trimming: 3 bases; J trimming: 5 bases; junction bases outside the gene matches: 0. Germline CDR1 and CDR2: SGHNT and YENEEA. This CDR3 contains 15 residues. CDR3 coding DNA: TGTGCCAGCAGCTTGGGACTAGCGGGAGGGGAGACCCAGTACTTC. Its translation: CASSLGLAGGETQYF. The full variable domain, with the rest looked up from reference TRBV11-3 and TRBJ2-5, is EAGVVQSPRYKIIEKKQPVAFWCNPISGHNTLYWYLQNLGQGPELLIRYENEEAVDDSQLPKDRFSAERLKGVDSTLKIQPAELGDSAVYLCASSLGLAGGETQYFGPGTRLLVL.

This rearrangement joins TRBV14 to TRBJ1-2; maybe TRBD1 (6 bases). The CDR3 has 16 amino acids. Germline V CDR1 and CDR2: SGHDN, FVKESK. Trimming stripped 0 bases from V and 5 bases from J, with 16 bases between. CDR3 DNA: TGTGCCAGCAGCCAAGATCGCAGGGGTCTTTCGTATGGCTACACCTTC. Protein sequence: CASSQDRRGLSYGYTF.

This clone was observed a few times. The chain combines TRBV11-2 with TRBJ1-1, with 7 bases identical to TRBD1. Germline CDR1 reads SGHAT; CDR2 reads FQNNGV. This CDR3 is 16 amino acids long. V was clipped by 1 base and J by 2 bases; unmatched bases: 7. The CDR3 is CASSLAPQGTNTEAFF. The CDR3 nucleotides read TGTGCCAGCAGCTTAGCGCCACAGGGGACTAACACTGAAGCTTTCTTT. The full variable domain, rest sourced from reference TRBV11-2 and TRBJ1-1, is EAGVAQSPRYKIIEKRQSVAFWCNPISGHATLYWYQQILGQGPKLLIQFQNNGVVDDSQLPKDRFSAERLKGVDSTLKIQPAKLEDSAVYLCASSLAPQGTNTEAFFGQGTRLTVV.

V usage is TRBV5-1 and J usage is TRBJ2-2, with 11 bases matching TRBD2. CDR3 size: 19 residues. Losses at the gene ends were 4 bases for V and 0 bases for J; bases not matched to a gene: 11. Germline CDR1 is SGHRS and CDR2 is YFSETQ. The chain's CDR3 is CASSARLAGTIANTGELFF. For the CDR3, the DNA is TGCGCCAGCAGCGCAAGACTAGCGGGGACGATCGCGAACACCGGGGAGCTGTTTTTT.

This clone was counted once. Here the CDR3 reads CASSPETGTGYGYTF. The CDR3 DNA reads TGTGCCAGTAGTCCAGAAACCGGGACAGGATATGGCTACACCTTC. The chain uses TRBV19 and TRBJ1-2, with TRBD1 matching 8 bases. The CDR3 covers 15 residues. V was pared by 5 bases and J by 5 bases, with 10 bases of the junction left unmatched. Per germline, CDR1 LNHDA and CDR2 SQIVND (reference sequence).

The genes are TRBV5-6 and TRBJ2-2; 12 positions match TRBD1. Germline-derived CDR1 and CDR2 are SGHDT and YYEEEE. The CDR3 length is 15 residues. Trimming at V came to 5 bases and at J to 6 bases, leaving 5 bases not matched to a gene. CDR3 residues: CASSRDRGRAGELFF. In DNA, the CDR3 is TGTGCCAGCAGTCGGGACAGGGGGCGGGCCGGGGAGCTGTTTTTT.

The DNA for the CDR3 is TGTGCCAGCAGCCACAGAAGGGAGTACTCTGGAAACACCATATATTTT. Translation: CASSHRREYSGNTIYF. The gene calls are TRBV5-6 and TRBJ1-3; D remains unclear. The germline gives CDR1 SGHDT, CDR2 YYEEEE. This CDR3 is 16 amino acids long. The ends were cut back, 4 bases at V and 0 bases at J, with 14 bases in the middle.

V and J are TRBV3-1 (or the pseudogene TRBV3-2) and TRBJ2-2; D ambiguous. The CDR3 totals 15 residues. Germline loops: CDR1 LGHDT, CDR2 YNNKEL (reference sequence). V dropped 0 bases and J dropped 0 bases, with 5 bases sitting between them. The CDR3 loop reads CASSQDSPNTGELFF. CDR3 DNA: TGTGCCAGCAGCCAAGACAGTCCGAACACCGGGGAGCTGTTTTTT.

The rearrangement joins TRBV18 to TRBJ1-1, with D unresolved. Per germline, CDR1 KGHSH and CDR2 LQKENI. V was trimmed by 2 bases and J by 3 bases, leaving 10 bases between them. The CDR3 covers 14 residues. The DNA of the CDR3 is TGTGCCAGCTCACCAACTACGAGGGACACTGAAGCTTTCTTT. Translating it yields CASSPTTRDTEAFF.

The rearrangement links TRBV6-6 to TRBJ1-5; D ambiguous. The CDR3 sequence is 15 residues long. Trimming took 2 bases from V and 1 from J, leaving 9 bases between them. Germline assignment: CDR1 MNHNY and CDR2 SVGAGI (reference sequence). In DNA, the CDR3 is TGTGCCAGCAGTTACGTTACCAGGAGCAATCAGCCCCAGCATTTT. This translates into CASSYVTRSNQPQHF.

For this clone: Germline is not matched at one junction end, which may reflect a read error. The chain couples TRBV6-1 to TRBJ2-1; a possible D gene is TRBD1 (6 bases). The germline gives CDR1 MNHNS, CDR2 SASEGT. The CDR3 loop spans 14 amino acids. CDR3 amino acids: CASREAGRDTERFF. The CDR3 DNA reads as TGTGCCAGCAGAGAAGCCGGTCGGGACACGGAACGGTTCTTC.

J is TRBJ2-2 and V is TRBV6-6; 7 bases line up with TRBD2. The CDR3 is made up of 15 amino acids. Germline CDR1 reads MNHNY; CDR2 reads SVGAGI (reference sequence). V dropped 0 bases and J dropped 2; count of bases not matched to a gene: 0. The CDR3 DNA follows: TGTGCCAGCAGTTACTCGGGACTAAACACCGGGGAGCTGTTTTTT. Protein product: CASSYSGLNTGELFF.

The V call is TRBV27, the J call TRBJ1-1; a weak D match, TRBD1 (6 bases). The length of the CDR3 is 15 residues. With 2 bases removed from V and 0 bases from J, the gap between germline ends came to 10 bases. CDR1 and CDR2 from the germline V gene are MNHEY and SMNVEV (reference sequence). CDR3: CASSLTGQMNTEAFF. CDR3 coding DNA: TGTGCCAGCAGTTTAACCGGACAGATGAACACTGAAGCTTTCTTT.

Comments on this clone: Germline and junction disagree at one end, which may indicate a read error. The chain links TRBV6-2 or TRBV6-3 to TRBJ1-2; D uncertain. Germline CDR1 and CDR2: MNHEY and SVGEGT. This CDR3 region has 15 residues. This chain's CDR3 is CAGSYPPNGGYGYTF. DNA for the CDR3: TGTGCCGGCAGTTACCCCCCAAACGGCGGCTATGGCTACACCTTC.

This rearrangement joins TRBV21-1 to TRBJ2-4; whether TRBD2, the table's D call, matches the DNA was not checked. TRBV21-1 is annotated as a pseudogene. This CDR3 is built from 14 residues. CDR3 in amino acids: CARERVLGKNIQYF. The CDR3 DNA follows: TGTGCCAGGGAGAGGGTTCTGGGCAAAAACATTCAGTACTTC.

This chain joins TRBV6-1 and TRBJ2-3, with D possibly being TRBD1 (5 bases). The V end was cut by 2 bases, the J end by 3 bases, with 12 bases between. The CDR3 spans 15 residues. Looked up from germline, CDR1 is MNHNS and CDR2 is SASEGT. CDR3 sequence (DNA): TGTGCCAGCAGTGAAATGGTGGGGCGGACAGATACGCAGTATTTT. It specifies CASSEMVGRTDTQYF.

The chain couples TRBV7-8 to TRBJ2-1; 9 nucleotides align to TRBD2. V trimming: 3 bases; J trimming: 4 bases; junction bases outside the gene matches: 4. Per germline, CDR1 SGHVS and CDR2 FQNEAQ. The length of the CDR3 is 15 residues. The CDR3 DNA sequence: TGTGCCAGCAGCTTCGCTAGCGGGAAGTACAATGAGCAGTTCTTC. Protein sequence: CASSFASGKYNEQFF.

The chain employs TRBV4-1 and TRBJ2-3, with a weak D call TRBD1 (6 bases). This CDR3 spans 13 amino acids. V was cut by 4 bases and J by 5 bases, with 10 bases left in between. Looked up from germline, CDR1 is MGHRA and CDR2 is YSYEKL. This chain's CDR3 is CASSLQGLDTQYF. Here the CDR3 DNA reads TGCGCCAGCAGCCTCCAGGGGCTAGATACGCAGTATTTT.